A single sample gave rise to the 28 T cell receptor beta chains below, sequenced in a study of blood T cell repertoires in COVID-19. This table comes from immunoSEQ multiplex PCR, and its TCRdb copy is limited to in-frame clones, with some not included. Seen here are roughly 200,000 clones, 89% observed once, and the top ten hold less than 4%. Sequencing was done on a sample of PBMCs or T cells enriched from blood (not recorded which). The receptors come from a woman in her thirties with acute COVID-19.

This clone was recorded once. This chain links TRBV7-6 with TRBJ1-1; the match to TRBD1 covers 8 bases. This CDR3 contains 14 residues. Germline V gene lookup returns CDR1 SGHVS and CDR2 FNYEAQ. J gave up 1 base and V 3 bases, and 1 base lay outside the gene matches. The CDR3 reads CASSLGQANTEAFF. In DNA form, the CDR3 reads TGTGCCAGCAGCTTGGGACAGGCGAACACTGAAGCTTTCTTT.

The chain joins TRBV2 to TRBJ1-2; the match to TRBD1 covers 7 bases. The J segment lost 13 bases and the V segment lost 4 bases, leaving 3 bases of the junction unmatched. The germline gives CDR1 SNHLY, CDR2 FYNNEI. This CDR3 is 10 amino acids long. The CDR3 DNA is TGTGCCAGCAGTGGAGACAGGGTCACCTTC. It is translated as CASSGDRVTF.

The chain carries TRBV4-3 and TRBJ1-1; D is unresolved. The ends were cut back, 4 bases at V and 0 bases at J, with 6 bases in the middle. This CDR3 region has 13 residues. From germline, CDR1 is LGHNA and CDR2 YSLEER. The CDR3 bases are TGCGCCAGCAGCCGGGAGCTGAACACTGAAGCTTTCTTT. Translating gives CASSRELNTEAFF.

Concerning this clone: This same CDR3 is encoded by further DNA sequences in the sample. This chain uses TRBV5-1 with TRBJ1-6; the D gene is possibly TRBD1 (6 bases). The ends were cut back, 2 bases at V and 8 bases at J, with 11 bases in the middle. The germline gives CDR1 SGHRS, CDR2 YFSETQ. This CDR3 comprises 14 residues. CDR3 nucleotides: TGCGCCAGCAGCTTCAGGGGTGCCGATTCACCCCTCCACTTT. Translation gives CASSFRGADSPLHF.

This clone was seen once. This sequence joins TRBV5-4 and TRBJ1-2; tentative D call: TRBD1 (6 bases). CDR1 and CDR2 (germline): SGHNT, YYREEE (reference sequence). This CDR3 spans 17 amino acids. V lost 3 bases and J 5 bases, leaving 23 bases between the germline ends. The CDR3 DNA reads TGTGCCAGCAGCTCCGGTGCTGAGGACAGAGAACTTTATGGCTACACCTTC. It is translated as CASSSGAEDRELYGYTF.

This clone was detected only a few times. This sample includes further DNA sequences coding for the same CDR3. The chain recombines TRBV19 with TRBJ2-7, with TRBD2 matching 7 bases. The germline V gene has CDR1 LNHDA and CDR2 SQIVND (reference sequence). The V segment lost 5 bases and the J segment 2 bases; nucleotides outside the gene matches: 0. The CDR3 length is 12 residues. This chain's CDR3 is CASSAGAYEQYF. The CDR3, as DNA: TGTGCCAGTAGTGCGGGGGCCTACGAGCAGTACTTC.

The rearrangement joins TRBV18 to TRBJ1-5; 11 nucleotides agree with TRBD1. The V gene's germline CDR1 is KGHSH and CDR2 LQKENI. CDR3 length: 15 amino acids. The trim removed 6 bases at V and 1 base at J, leaving 2 bases unmatched. Here the CDR3 reads CASSDRGLSNQPQHF. The CDR3 nucleotides are TGTGCCAGCTCGGACAGGGGGCTGAGCAATCAGCCCCAGCATTTT.

Note on this clone: The same CDR3 also results from other DNA sequences found in this sample. The chain links TRBV7-2 to TRBJ1-5, with 8 bases aligning to TRBD1. The ends lost 4 bases at V and 5 bases at J; junction bases unmatched: 1. Germline CDR1 SGHTA, CDR2 FQGNSA. This CDR3 contains 13 residues. CDR3 coding DNA: TGTGCCAGCAGCTCGACAGGGGATCAGCCCCAGCATTTT. This gives the protein CASSSTGDQPQHF.

This chain uses TRBV5-4 with TRBJ2-1; weak D call: TRBD1 (6 bases). Deletions cut 4 bases from V and 7 bases from J, with 21 bases between. Germline V CDR1 and CDR2: SGHNT, YYREEE (reference sequence). The CDR3 spans 16 residues. CDR3 region: CASSTEGVLRRNEQFF. The CDR3 coding sequence is TGTGCCAGCAGCACCGAGGGGGTTTTAAGGCGTAATGAGCAGTTCTTC.

The chain combines TRBV7-9 with TRBJ2-2; D is unclear. This CDR3 comprises 10 residues. Germline values: CDR1 SEHNR, CDR2 FQNEAQ (reference sequence). V lost 11 bases and J 3 bases, leaving 4 bases between the germline ends. The CDR3 sequence: CARDTGELFF. In DNA, the CDR3 is TGTGCCCGCGACACCGGGGAGCTGTTTTTT. Supplemented by reference TRBV7-9 and TRBJ2-2, the full variable domain reads DTGVSQNPRHKITKRGQNVTFRCDPISEHNRLYWYRQTLGQGPEFLTYFQNEAQLEKSRLLSDRFSAERPKGSFSTLEIQRTEQGDSAMYLCARDTGELFFGEGSRLTVL.

The chain uses TRBV15 and TRBJ1-1; D call uncertain. This CDR3 spans 13 amino acids. V was trimmed by 5 bases and J by 1 base, leaving 8 bases between them. Germline CDR1 is LNHNV and CDR2 is YYDKDF (reference sequence). The CDR3 loop reads CATSRRGNTEAFF. CDR3 in DNA: TGTGCCACCAGCCGCCGGGGGAACACTGAAGCTTTCTTT.

In its sample, this clone was seen a few times. The chain uses TRBV19 and TRBJ2-5, with D perhaps matching TRBD2 (6 bases). CDR3 length: 13 residues. The V and J ends lost 7 bases and 5 bases respectively, with 14 bases between them. Germline V gene sequence: CDR1 LNHDA, CDR2 SQIVND (reference sequence). In nucleotides, the CDR3 is TGTGCCAGTACCAGGGAGGTAGGGGAGACCCAGTACTTC. Translation: CASTREVGETQYF.

V gene TRBV6-5 combines with J gene TRBJ1-3, with D unresolved. Germline CDR1 reads MNHEY; CDR2 reads SVGAGI. This CDR3 comprises 14 residues. Between the trimmed V and J ends, which lost 2 bases and 0 bases, there was a span of 5 bases. The CDR3 bases are TGTGCCAGCAGTTACGGCCTCTCTGGAAACACCATATATTTT. It yields the protein CASSYGLSGNTIYF.

The chain links TRBV20-1 to TRBJ1-4; D call uncertain. V lost 3 bases, J lost 5 bases, and 16 bases lay in between. CDR3 length equals 15 residues. Per the germline V gene, CDR1 is DFQATT and CDR2 is SNEGSKA (reference sequence). The CDR3 DNA follows: TGCAGTGCTAGTGGATCCGAGGGAAAGAATGAAAAACTGTTTTTT. Its protein is CSASGSEGKNEKLFF.

The J gene is TRBJ2-7, the V gene TRBV19; perhaps TRBD1 as D (6 bases). V lost 2 bases and J lost 3, with 11 bases in between. CDR3 length equals 14 residues. Germline assignment: CDR1 LNHDA and CDR2 SQIVND (reference sequence). CDR3 DNA: TGTGCCAGTAGTATAAGTGGCAGGGGCTACGAGCAGTACTTC. This sequence encodes CASSISGRGYEQYF.

V usage is TRBV28 and J usage is TRBJ1-2; no clear D. The CDR3 has 13 residues. CDR1 is MDHEN, CDR2 SYDVKM, per germline. Trimming pared 2 bases from V and 8 bases from J, leaving 12 bases between. CDR3: CASSLGAGSGYTF. CDR3 sequence (DNA): TGTGCCAGCAGTTTAGGTGCGGGGTCGGGCTACACCTTC.

This clone showed up just a few times. This chain joins TRBV19 and TRBJ1-2, with 9 bases matching TRBD1. This CDR3 region has 16 residues. J was trimmed by 8 bases and V by 3 bases; bases with no gene match: 13. Germline V CDR1 and CDR2: LNHDA, SQIVND (reference sequence). The CDR3 DNA follows: TGTGCCAGTAGTATCGACAAAACCGGGACAGGGACAGGCTACACCTTC. Translation: CASSIDKTGTGTGYTF. The complete variable domain, with remaining parts taken from reference TRBV19 and TRBJ1-2, reads DGGITQSPKYLFRKEGQNVTLSCEQNLNHDAMYWYRQDPGQGLRLIYYSQIVNDFQKGDIAEGYSVSREKKESFPLTVTSAQKNPTAFYLCASSIDKTGTGTGYTFGSGTRLTVV.

The V and J genes are TRBV6-5 and TRBJ2-2; possible D gene TRBD1, 5 bases. The CDR3 is 15 residues long. V was shortened by 9 bases and J by 1 base, with 15 bases between the two germline ends. Per germline, CDR1 MNHEY and CDR2 SVGAGI. The CDR3 DNA sequence: TGTGCCAGTCTCCAGGGCTCCTGGAACACCGGGGAGCTGTTTTTT. This encodes CASLQGSWNTGELFF.

The J gene is TRBJ2-1, the V gene TRBV9; D not certain. The CDR3 extends over 13 amino acids. V was cut by 3 bases and J by 4 bases, with 8 bases left in between. The germline V gene encodes CDR1 SGDLS and CDR2 YYNGEE. The CDR3 region is CASSENFYNEQFF. The CDR3 coding sequence is TGTGCCAGCAGCGAGAACTTTTACAATGAGCAGTTCTTC.

The rearrangement uses TRBV6-6 and TRBJ1-3; 7 bases align to TRBD1. Trimming cost V 2 bases and J 7 bases; bases outside gene matches: 8. The CDR3 spans 15 residues. CDR1 MNHNY and CDR2 SVGAGI come from the germline V gene (reference sequence). CDR3 DNA: TGTGCCAGCAGTTACAGGGGGCTAAGCGGGAACACCATATATTTT. Protein sequence: CASSYRGLSGNTIYF.

The chain recombines TRBV3-1 (or the pseudogene TRBV3-2) with TRBJ2-7, with D possibly being TRBD2 (6 bases). The CDR3 loop spans 15 amino acids. CDR1 and CDR2 (germline): LGHDT, YNNKEL (reference sequence). With 3 bases removed from V and 2 bases from J, the gap between germline ends came to 14 bases. CDR3 in amino acids: CASSHQGLAPYEQYF. Here the CDR3 DNA reads TGTGCCAGCAGCCATCAGGGACTGGCCCCCTACGAGCAGTACTTC.

V and J are TRBV18 and TRBJ2-5, with 15 bases aligning to TRBD2. CDR1 and CDR2 from the germline V gene are KGHSH and LQKENI. V shed 3 bases and J 3 bases; nucleotides not matched to a gene: 11. This CDR3 spans 19 amino acids. CDR3 region: CASSPLPGLAGGGEETQYF. The CDR3 DNA is TGTGCCAGCTCACCTCTTCCCGGACTAGCGGGGGGGGGCGAAGAGACCCAGTACTTC.

This chain uses TRBV11-2 with TRBJ1-4; TRBD1 matches 10 bases. Germline V gene lookup returns CDR1 SGHAT and CDR2 FQNNGV. The trim removed 6 bases at V and 10 bases at J, leaving 8 bases unmatched. The CDR3 runs to 14 residues. CDR3 sequence: CASRATGGRGKLFF. DNA of the CDR3: TGTGCCAGCAGGGCGACAGGGGGCAGGGGAAAACTGTTTTTT.

The chain has TRBV2 and TRBJ1-1; no firm D call. V shed 8 bases and J shed 5 bases, with 18 bases lying between them. The length of the CDR3 is 14 residues. Germline V gives CDR1 SNHLY, CDR2 FYNNEI. The CDR3 protein is CASVAKAPKTEAFF. CDR3 in DNA: TGTGCCAGCGTAGCGAAGGCCCCGAAGACTGAAGCTTTCTTT.

CDR3 residues: CATSSPGDWGNTEAFF. The DNA of the CDR3 is TGTGCCACCTCTTCCCCCGGGGATTGGGGGAACACTGAAGCTTTCTTT. This rearrangement joins TRBV28 to TRBJ1-1; D remains ambiguous. CDR1 is MDHEN and CDR2 is SYDVKM in the germline V gene. V was cut by 10 bases and J by 1 base, with 22 bases left in between. The CDR3 has 16 amino acids. Full variable domain (remainder filled in from reference TRBV28 and TRBJ1-1): DVKVTQSSRYLVKRTGEKVFLECVQDMDHENMFWYRQDPGLGLRLIYFSYDVKMKEKGDIPEGYSVSREKKERFSLILESASTNQTSMYLCATSSPGDWGNTEAFFGQGTRLTVV.

V and J are TRBV4-1 and TRBJ1-6; tentatively, D is TRBD1 (5 bases). Germline CDR1 MGHRA, CDR2 YSYEKL. The CDR3 extends over 15 amino acids. V gave up 4 bases and J gave up 5 bases, with 12 bases separating them. Written as DNA, the CDR3 is TGCGCCAGCAGCCTAATGGACAATAATAATTCACCCCTCCACTTT. Translated: CASSLMDNNNSPLHF.

The genes are TRBV7-3 and TRBJ2-6; D might be TRBD1 (5 bases). The CDR3 sequence is 16 residues long. Looked up from germline, CDR1 is SGHTA and CDR2 is FQGTGA. V was trimmed by 3 bases and J by 2 bases, leaving 11 bases between them. The chain's CDR3 is CASSLAGQAGANVLTF. CDR3 bases: TGTGCCAGCAGCTTGGCAGGGCAAGCTGGGGCCAACGTCCTGACTTTC.

The chain has TRBV3-1 (or the pseudogene TRBV3-2) and TRBJ1-1, with 8 bases fitting TRBD1. This CDR3 contains 14 residues. Trimming cost V 4 bases and J 8 bases; bases outside gene matches: 9. Per germline, CDR1 LGHDT and CDR2 YNNKEL (reference sequence). The CDR3 nucleotides read TGTGCCAGCAGCCCGAAAGTTGGACAGGGAGAAGCTTTCTTT. This encodes CASSPKVGQGEAFF.